These 6 T cell receptor beta chains were sequenced from one sample in a study of beta chain features in type 1 diabetes. The isolated RNA, all of it, was reverse transcribed, so expressed TCRB transcripts were what got sequenced. Measured with immunoSEQ multiplex PCR; TCRdb has only the in-frame clones, and not every one. The sample lists around 310,000 clones; about 10% were seen once. The material sequenced was naive CD4+ T cells from blood. These receptors were obtained from a woman younger than 45 in good health.

This clone was detected only a few times. The V gene is TRBV2, the J gene TRBJ2-7; weak D call: TRBD2 (7 bases). This CDR3 is built from 14 residues. Germline V lookup: CDR1 SNHLY, CDR2 FYNNEI. The V end lost 6 bases, the J end lost 2 bases, and 14 bases lay between the germline ends. CDR3 sequence: CASRNREGPYEQYF. In nucleotides, the CDR3 is TGTGCCAGCAGAAACAGGGAGGGGCCCTACGAGCAGTACTTC.

The table lists this clone with a few counts. The chain has TRBV30 and TRBJ2-6; 9 bases fit TRBD1. CDR3 size: 15 residues. CDR1 and CDR2 from the germline V gene are GTSNPN and SVGIG (reference sequence). The V segment lost 5 bases and the J segment 1 base; nucleotides outside the gene matches: 3. CDR3 nucleotide sequence: TGTGCCTGGGGACAGGGGTCGTCTGGGGCCAACGTCCTGACTTTC. It translates to CAWGQGSSGANVLTF.

CDR3 sequence reads: CASSQDRLAGGWNEQFF. The CDR3 DNA reads TGTGCCAGCAGCCAAGACCGACTAGCGGGAGGGTGGAATGAGCAGTTCTTC. The chain carries TRBV14 and TRBJ2-1; TRBD2 matches 14 bases. CDR1 is SGHDN, CDR2 FVKESK, per germline. The CDR3 loop spans 17 amino acids. V dropped 0 bases and J dropped 7; count of bases not matched to a gene: 5.

This chain links TRBV28 with TRBJ2-1; D not certain. V lost 6 bases and J lost 6, with 9 bases in between. This CDR3 region has 12 residues. Germline CDR1 is MDHEN and CDR2 is SYDVKM. CDR3 sequence: CASSRLPNEQFF. In DNA, the CDR3 is TGTGCCAGCAGCCGACTGCCCAATGAGCAGTTCTTC.

This clone came up a few times. The chain is built from TRBV11-3 and TRBJ2-6, with D possibly matching TRBD1 (6 bases). The CDR3 totals 15 residues. Germline V CDR1 and CDR2: SGHNT, YENEEA. Trimming left V 5 bases short and J 0 bases short, with 8 bases between. CDR3 in amino acids: CASSQGGSGANVLTF. CDR3 sequence (DNA): TGTGCCAGCAGCCAAGGGGGCTCTGGGGCCAACGTCCTGACTTTC.

V is TRBV5-1 and J is TRBJ2-5; D may be TRBD1 (5 bases). There are 13 residues in the CDR3. In germline, CDR1 is SGHRS, CDR2 YFSETQ. V lost 1 base and J lost 4, with 8 bases in between. CDR3 protein: CASSLSGRETQYF. The CDR3 nucleotides read TGCGCCAGCAGCTTGTCAGGGCGAGAGACCCAGTACTTC.